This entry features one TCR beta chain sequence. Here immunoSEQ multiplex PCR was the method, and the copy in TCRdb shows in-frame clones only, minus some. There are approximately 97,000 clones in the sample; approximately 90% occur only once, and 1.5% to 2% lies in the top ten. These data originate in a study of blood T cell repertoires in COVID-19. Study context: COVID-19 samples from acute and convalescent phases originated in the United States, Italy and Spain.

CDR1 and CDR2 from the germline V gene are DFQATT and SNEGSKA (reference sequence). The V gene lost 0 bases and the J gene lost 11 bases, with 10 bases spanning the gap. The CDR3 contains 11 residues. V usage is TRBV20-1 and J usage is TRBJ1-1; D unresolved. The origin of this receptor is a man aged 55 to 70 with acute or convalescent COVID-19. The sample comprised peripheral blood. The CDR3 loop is CSAREARSAFF. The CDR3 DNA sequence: TGCAGTGCTAGAGAGGCCCGCAGTGCTTTCTTT.